This record covers a single T cell receptor (beta chain). These data originate in a study of T cell clones after liver transplantation. On the study more broadly: Post-transplant blood was tracked for graft-donor-reactive T cell clones identified in a pre-transplant mixed lymphocyte reaction.

The CDR3 consists of 13 residues. V was shortened by 3 bases and J by 4 bases, with 6 bases between the two germline ends. Germline values: CDR1 MNHNS, CDR2 SASEGT. The assay was immunoSEQ multiplex PCR, and TCRdb's table has in-frame clones only and misses some. The sample has 50,000 to 55,000 clones, approximately 71% seen once. The V call is TRBV6-1, the J call TRBJ2-2; D is ambiguous. The TCR was taken from a human patient who received a liver transplant. Part of the T cells may come from the graft donor. Here the sequenced sample was CD4+ T cells from blood, taken approximately 54 months after liver transplant. The DNA for the CDR3 is TGTGCCAGCAGTGATAAGGTCACCGGGGAGCTGTTTTTT. Translated, it gives CASSDKVTGELFF.